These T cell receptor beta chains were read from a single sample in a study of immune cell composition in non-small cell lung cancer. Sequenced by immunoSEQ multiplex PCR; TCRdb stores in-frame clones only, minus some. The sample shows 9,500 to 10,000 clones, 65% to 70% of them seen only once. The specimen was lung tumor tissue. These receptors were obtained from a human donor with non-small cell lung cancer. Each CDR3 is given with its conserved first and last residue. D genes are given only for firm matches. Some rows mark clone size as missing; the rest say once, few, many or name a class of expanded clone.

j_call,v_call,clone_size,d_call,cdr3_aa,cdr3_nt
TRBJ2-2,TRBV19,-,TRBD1,CASSDRGNTGELFF,TGTGCCAGTAGTGACAGGGGTAACACCGGGGAGCTGTTTTTT
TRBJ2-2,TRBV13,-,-,CASGPGANTGELFF,TGTGCCAGCGGCCCTGGGGCTAACACCGGGGAGCTGTTTTTT
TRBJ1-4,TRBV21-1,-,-,CASSPARTATNEKLFF,TGTGCCAGCAGCCCTGCGCGGACAGCGACTAATGAAAAACTGTTTTTT
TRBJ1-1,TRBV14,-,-,CASSQDRLLNMNTEAFF,TGTGCCAGCAGCCAAGATAGACTTCTTAACATGAACACTGAAGCTTTCTTT
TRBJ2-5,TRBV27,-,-,CASSFIGGGSLKPQTQYF,TGTGCCAGCAGTTTCATTGGGGGAGGTAGCCTTAAACCTCAGACCCAGTACTTC
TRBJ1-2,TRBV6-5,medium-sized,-,CASSLRDGYGYTF,TGTGCCAGCAGTCTCCGGGACGGCTATGGCTACACCTTC
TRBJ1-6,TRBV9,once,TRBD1,CASSTRPTGVNSPLHF,TGTGCCAGCAGCACCCGACCGACAGGGGTCAATTCACCCCTCCACTTT
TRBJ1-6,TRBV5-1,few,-,CASSLRQGSYNSPLHF,TGCGCCAGCAGCTTGAGGCAGGGTTCCTATAATTCACCCCTCCACTTT
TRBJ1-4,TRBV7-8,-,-,CASTPGLTNEKLFF,TGTGCCAGCACCCCAGGGTTAACTAATGAAAAACTGTTTTTT
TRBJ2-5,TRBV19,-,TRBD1,CASRGDRTSSETQYF,TGTGCCAGTAGGGGGGACAGGACTTCTTCGGAGACCCAGTACTTC
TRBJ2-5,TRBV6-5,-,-,CASRPAGWETQYF,TGTGCCAGCAGACCCGCTGGTTGGGAGACCCAGTACTTC
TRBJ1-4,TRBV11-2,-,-,CASSLYGGGNEKLFF,TGTGCCAGCAGCTTGTATGGGGGGGGGAATGAAAAACTGTTTTTT
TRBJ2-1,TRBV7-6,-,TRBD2,CASSTRGGGNEQFF,TGTGCCAGCAGCACCCGCGGGGGGGGCAATGAGCAGTTCTTC
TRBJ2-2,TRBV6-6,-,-,CASSYWQGGGELFF,TGTGCCAGCAGTTACTGGCAGGGTGGAGGGGAGCTGTTTTTT
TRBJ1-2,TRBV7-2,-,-,CASSTPQWFDGYTF,TGTGCCAGCAGCACCCCGCAGTGGTTCGATGGCTACACCTTC
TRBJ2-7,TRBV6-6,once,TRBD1,CASRGTGNVYEQYF,TGTGCCAGCAGGGGGACAGGGAACGTCTACGAGCAGTACTTC
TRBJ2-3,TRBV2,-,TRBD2,CASSPSGGLTDTQYF,TGTGCCAGCAGTCCTAGCGGGGGGTTGACGGATACGCAGTATTTT
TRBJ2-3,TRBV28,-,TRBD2,CASSSHGLAGNTDTQYF,TGTGCCAGCAGTTCCCACGGACTAGCGGGGAACACAGATACGCAGTATTTT
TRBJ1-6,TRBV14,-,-,CASSQTTGSTYNSPLHF,TGTGCCAGCAGCCAAACGACAGGATCAACCTATAATTCACCCCTCCACTTT
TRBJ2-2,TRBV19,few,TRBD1,CASSNRRDSNTGELFF,TGTGCCAGTAGTAATCGCCGGGACAGCAACACCGGGGAGCTGTTTTTT
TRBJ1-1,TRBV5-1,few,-,CASSSLSPGNTEAFF,TGCGCCAGCAGCTCCCTGAGCCCGGGGAACACTGAAGCTTTCTTT
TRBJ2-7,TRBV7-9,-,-,CASSLEGGYSYEQYF,TGTGCCAGCAGCTTAGAGGGCGGTTACTCCTACGAGCAGTACTTC
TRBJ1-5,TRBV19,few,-,CASSISIGGQPQHF,TGTGCCAGTAGTATTTCAATCGGAGGTCAGCCCCAGCATTTT
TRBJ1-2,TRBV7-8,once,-,CASSLRGANYGYTF,TGTGCCAGCAGCTTAAGAGGAGCTAACTATGGCTACACCTTC
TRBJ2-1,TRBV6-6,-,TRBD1,CASSLQGSSYNEQFF,TGTGCCAGCAGCTTACAGGGGAGCTCCTACAATGAGCAGTTCTTC
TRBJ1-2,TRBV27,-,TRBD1,CASSGQGNNYGYTF,TGTGCCAGCAGCGGACAGGGAAATAACTATGGCTACACCTTC
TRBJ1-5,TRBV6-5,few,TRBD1,CASRMDRGWNQPQHF,TGTGCCAGCAGGATGGACAGGGGTTGGAATCAGCCCCAGCATTTT
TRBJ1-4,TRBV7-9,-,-,CASSQDWGYEKLFF,TGTGCCAGCAGCCAAGATTGGGGGTACGAAAAACTGTTTTTT
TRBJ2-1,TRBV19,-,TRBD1,CASSVGTGAGHEQFF,TGTGCCAGTAGTGTCGGGACAGGGGCGGGACATGAGCAGTTCTTC
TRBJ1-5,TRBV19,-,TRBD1,CASKATGGARANQPQHF,TGTGCCAGTAAAGCCACAGGGGGGGCACGGGCAAATCAGCCCCAGCATTTT
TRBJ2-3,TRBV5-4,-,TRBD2,CASSKGLAGGQDTQYF,TGTGCCAGCAGTAAGGGACTAGCGGGGGGACAAGATACGCAGTATTTT
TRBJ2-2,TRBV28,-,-,CASAERANTGELFF,TGTGCCAGCGCGGAGAGAGCGAACACCGGGGAGCTGTTTTTT
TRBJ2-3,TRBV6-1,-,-,CASSVRQGSTDTQYF,TGTGCCAGCAGTGTTCGGCAGGGGAGCACAGATACGCAGTATTTT
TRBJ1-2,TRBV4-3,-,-,CASSQVRTLDYGYTF,TGCGCCAGCAGCCAGGTCCGGACGTTAGACTATGGCTACACCTTC
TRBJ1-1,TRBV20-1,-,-,CSARARGRAFF,TGCAGTGCTAGAGCTCGTGGGAGAGCTTTCTTT
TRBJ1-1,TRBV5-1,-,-,CASSPKGEATEAFF,TGCGCCAGCAGCCCGAAAGGGGAGGCCACTGAAGCTTTCTTT
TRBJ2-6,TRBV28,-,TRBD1,CASNSGGSGANVLTF,TGTGCCAGCAATTCAGGGGGCTCTGGGGCCAACGTCCTGACTTTC